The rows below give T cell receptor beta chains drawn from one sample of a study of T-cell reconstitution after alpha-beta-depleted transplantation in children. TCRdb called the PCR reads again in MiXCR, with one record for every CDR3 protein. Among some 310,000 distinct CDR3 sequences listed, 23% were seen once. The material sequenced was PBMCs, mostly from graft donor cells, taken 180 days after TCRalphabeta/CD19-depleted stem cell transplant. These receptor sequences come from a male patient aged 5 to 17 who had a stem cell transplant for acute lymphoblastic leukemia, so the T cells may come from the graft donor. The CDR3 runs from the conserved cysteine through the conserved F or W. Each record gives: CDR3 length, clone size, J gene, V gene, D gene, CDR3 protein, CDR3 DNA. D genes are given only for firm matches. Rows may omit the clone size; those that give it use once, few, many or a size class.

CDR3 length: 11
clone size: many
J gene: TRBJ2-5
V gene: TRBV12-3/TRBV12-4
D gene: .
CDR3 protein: CASRTSETQYF
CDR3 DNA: TGTGCCAGCAGGACTTCGGAGACCCAGTACTTC

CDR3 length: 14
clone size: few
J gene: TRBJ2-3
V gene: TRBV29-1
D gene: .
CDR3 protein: CSQLMDSSTDTQYF
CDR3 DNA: TGCAGCCAGCTCATGGACAGCAGCACAGATACGCAGTATTTT

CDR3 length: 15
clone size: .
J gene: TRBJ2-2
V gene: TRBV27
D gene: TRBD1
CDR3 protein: CASSWDRGRTGELFF
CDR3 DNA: TGTGCCAGCAGTTGGGACAGGGGAAGAACCGGGGAGCTGTTTTTT

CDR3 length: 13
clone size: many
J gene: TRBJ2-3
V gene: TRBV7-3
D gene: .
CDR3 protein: CASSSGGADTQYF
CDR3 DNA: TGTGCCAGCAGCTCAGGGGGGGCAGATACGCAGTATTTT

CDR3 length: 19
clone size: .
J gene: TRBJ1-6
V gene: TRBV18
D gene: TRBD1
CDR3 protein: CASSPLPGQLGDYNSPLHF
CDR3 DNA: TGTGCCAGCTCACCACTCCCGGGACAGTTAGGGGACTATAATTCACCCCTCCACTTT

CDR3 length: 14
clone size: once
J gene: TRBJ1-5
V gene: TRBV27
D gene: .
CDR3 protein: CASRFLGANQPQHF
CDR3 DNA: TGTGCCAGCAGATTTTTGGGGGCGAATCAGCCCCAGCATTTT

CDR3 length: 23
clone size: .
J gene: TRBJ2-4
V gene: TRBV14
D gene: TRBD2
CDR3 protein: CASSQDLWRYGAGGPETKNIQYF
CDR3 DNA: TGTGCCAGCAGCCAAGATTTGTGGCGGTACGGAGCGGGAGGGCCAGAGACCAAAAACATTCAGTACTTC

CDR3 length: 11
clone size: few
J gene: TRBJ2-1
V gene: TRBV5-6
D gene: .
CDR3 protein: CASSLTGREFF
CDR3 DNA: TGTGCCAGCAGCTTGACGGGTAGGGAGTTCTTC

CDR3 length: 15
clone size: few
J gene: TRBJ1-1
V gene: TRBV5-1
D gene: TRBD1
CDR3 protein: CASSLRTGMNTEAFF
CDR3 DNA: TGCGCCAGCAGCCTGCGGACAGGTATGAACACTGAAGCTTTCTTT

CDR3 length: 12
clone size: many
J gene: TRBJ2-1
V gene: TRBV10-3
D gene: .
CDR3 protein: CAISFGLNEQFF
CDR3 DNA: TGTGCCATCAGTTTTGGGCTTAATGAGCAGTTCTTC

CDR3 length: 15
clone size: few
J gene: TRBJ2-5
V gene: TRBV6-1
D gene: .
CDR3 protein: CASTKASTGYETQYF
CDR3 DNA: TGTGCCAGCACCAAGGCCTCAACAGGTTACGAGACCCAGTACTTC

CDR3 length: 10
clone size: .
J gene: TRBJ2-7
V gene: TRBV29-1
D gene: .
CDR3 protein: CSSDFYEQYF
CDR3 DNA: TGCAGCTCAGACTTTTACGAGCAGTACTTC

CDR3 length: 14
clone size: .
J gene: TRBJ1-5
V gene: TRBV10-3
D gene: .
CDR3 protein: CAISESAGYQPQHF
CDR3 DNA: TGTGCCATCAGTGAGTCAGCAGGTTATCAGCCCCAGCATTTT

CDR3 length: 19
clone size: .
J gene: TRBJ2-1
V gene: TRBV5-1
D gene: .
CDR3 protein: CASSPLDTLERRTYNEQFF
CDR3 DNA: TGCGCCAGCAGCCCGCTCGACACCTTAGAGAGGAGGACTTACAATGAGCAGTTCTTC

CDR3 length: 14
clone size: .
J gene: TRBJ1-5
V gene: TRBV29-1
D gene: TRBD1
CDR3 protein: CSVATGRGNQPQHF
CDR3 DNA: TGCAGCGTTGCGACAGGGCGGGGCAATCAGCCCCAGCATTTT

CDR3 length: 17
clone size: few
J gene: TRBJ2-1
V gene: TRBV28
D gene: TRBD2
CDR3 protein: CASSPDLLAGGPHEQFF
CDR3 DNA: TGTGCCAGCAGTCCAGACTTGCTAGCGGGAGGGCCACATGAGCAGTTCTTC

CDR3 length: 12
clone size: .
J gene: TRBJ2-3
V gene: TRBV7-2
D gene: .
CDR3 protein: CASGTVTDTQYF
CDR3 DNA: TGTGCCAGCGGTACTGTTACAGATACGCAGTATTTT

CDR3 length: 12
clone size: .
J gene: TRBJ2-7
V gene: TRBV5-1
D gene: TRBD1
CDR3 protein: CASSPTGVEQYF
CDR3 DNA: TGCGCCAGCAGCCCGACAGGGGTTGAGCAGTACTTC

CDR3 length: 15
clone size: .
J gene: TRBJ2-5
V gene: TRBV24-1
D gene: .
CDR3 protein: CATSDHGTGKETQYF
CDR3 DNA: TGTGCCACCAGTGATCACGGGACGGGGAAAGAGACCCAGTACTTC

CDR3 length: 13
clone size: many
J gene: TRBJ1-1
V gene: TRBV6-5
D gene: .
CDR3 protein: CASSYRGYTEAFF
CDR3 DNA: TGTGCCAGCAGTTACCGGGGGTACACTGAAGCTTTCTTT

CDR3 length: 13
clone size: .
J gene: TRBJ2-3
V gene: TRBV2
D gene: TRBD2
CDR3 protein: CASRVARRGMQYF
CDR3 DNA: TGTGCCAGCAGGGTGGCCCGGCGGGGGATGCAGTATTTT

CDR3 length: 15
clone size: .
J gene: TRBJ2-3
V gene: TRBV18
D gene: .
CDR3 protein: CASSSTAGTTDTQYF
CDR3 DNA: TGTGCCAGCTCATCTACCGCGGGAACCACAGATACGCAGTATTTT

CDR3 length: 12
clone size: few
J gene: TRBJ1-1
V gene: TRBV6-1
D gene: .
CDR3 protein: CASRLGNTEAFF
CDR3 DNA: TGTGCCAGCAGATTGGGGAACACTGAAGCTTTCTTT

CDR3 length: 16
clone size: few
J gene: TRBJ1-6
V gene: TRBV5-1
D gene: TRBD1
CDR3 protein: CASSLWTGGSNSPLHF
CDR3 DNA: TGCGCCAGCAGCTTGTGGACAGGGGGTTCTAATTCACCCCTCCACTTT

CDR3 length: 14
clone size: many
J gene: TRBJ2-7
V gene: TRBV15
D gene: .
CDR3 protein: CATSKSQGPYEQYF
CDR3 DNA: TGTGCCACCAGCAAATCCCAGGGGCCCTACGAGCAGTACTTC

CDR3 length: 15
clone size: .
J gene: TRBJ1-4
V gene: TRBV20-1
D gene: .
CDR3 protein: CSARTRGQINEKLFF
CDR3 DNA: TGCAGTGCTAGGACCCGCGGACAGATTAATGAAAAACTGTTTTTT

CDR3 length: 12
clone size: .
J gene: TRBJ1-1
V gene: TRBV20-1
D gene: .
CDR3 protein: CSARDIRIEAFF
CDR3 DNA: TGCAGTGCTAGAGATATAAGGATAGAAGCTTTCTTT

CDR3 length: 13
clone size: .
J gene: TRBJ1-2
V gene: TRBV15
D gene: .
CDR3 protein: CATSRVDAEGYTF
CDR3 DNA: TGTGCCACCAGCAGAGTTGACGCGGAGGGCTACACCTTC

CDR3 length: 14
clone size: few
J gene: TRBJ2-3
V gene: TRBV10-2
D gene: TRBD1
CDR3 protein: CASSLGQATDTQYF
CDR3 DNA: TGCGCCAGCAGTCTAGGACAGGCCACAGATACGCAGTATTTT

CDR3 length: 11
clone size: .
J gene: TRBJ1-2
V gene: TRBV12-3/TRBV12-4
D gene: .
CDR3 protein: CASARGRGYTF
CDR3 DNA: TGTGCCAGCGCCAGGGGAAGAGGCTACACCTTC

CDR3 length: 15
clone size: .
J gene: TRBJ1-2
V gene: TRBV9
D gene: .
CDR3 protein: CASSVNMGGPYGYTF
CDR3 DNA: TGTGCCAGCAGCGTAAACATGGGGGGGCCCTATGGCTACACCTTC

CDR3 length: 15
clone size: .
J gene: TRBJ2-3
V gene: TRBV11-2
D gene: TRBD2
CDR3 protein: CASTRGGEKFDTQYF
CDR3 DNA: TGTGCCAGCACCCGCGGGGGAGAAAAGTTCGATACGCAGTATTTT

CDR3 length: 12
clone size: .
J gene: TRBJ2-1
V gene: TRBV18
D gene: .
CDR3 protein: CASSPDREVQFF
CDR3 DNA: TGTGCCAGCTCCCCCGACAGGGAGGTGCAGTTCTTC

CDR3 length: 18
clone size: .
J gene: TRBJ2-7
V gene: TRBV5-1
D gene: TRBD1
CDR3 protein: CASNPGQGDFPFSYEQYF
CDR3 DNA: TGCGCCAGCAACCCGGGACAGGGGGACTTTCCCTTCTCCTACGAGCAGTACTTC

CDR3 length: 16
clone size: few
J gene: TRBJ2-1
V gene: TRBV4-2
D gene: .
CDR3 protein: CASSQVLRSIGNEQFF
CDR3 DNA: TGTGCCAGCAGCCAAGTCTTGCGGTCGATAGGCAATGAGCAGTTCTTC

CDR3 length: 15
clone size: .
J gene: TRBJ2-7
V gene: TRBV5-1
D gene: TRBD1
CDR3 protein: CASSFTNRGRYEQYF
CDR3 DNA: TGCGCCAGCAGCTTTACGAACAGGGGAAGATACGAGCAGTACTTC

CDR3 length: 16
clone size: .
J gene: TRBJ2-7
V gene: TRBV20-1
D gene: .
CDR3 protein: CSSSDPSGGAGYEQYF
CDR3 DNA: TGCAGTTCTAGCGACCCCTCGGGGGGCGCTGGCTACGAGCAGTACTTC

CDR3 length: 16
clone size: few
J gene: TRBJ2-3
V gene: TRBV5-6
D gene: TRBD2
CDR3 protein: CASSSALAGGSDTQYF
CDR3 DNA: TGTGCCAGCAGCTCTGCACTAGCGGGAGGTTCAGATACGCAGTATTTT

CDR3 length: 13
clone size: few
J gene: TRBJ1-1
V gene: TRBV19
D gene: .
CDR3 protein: CASSPSGNTEAFF
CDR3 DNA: TGTGCCAGTAGTCCCTCCGGGAACACTGAAGCTTTCTTT

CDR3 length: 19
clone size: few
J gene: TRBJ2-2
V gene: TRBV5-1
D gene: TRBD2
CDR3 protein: CASSLAPSGRALDTGELFF
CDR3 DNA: TGCGCCAGCAGCTTGGCTCCTAGCGGGAGGGCCCTGGACACCGGGGAGCTGTTTTTT

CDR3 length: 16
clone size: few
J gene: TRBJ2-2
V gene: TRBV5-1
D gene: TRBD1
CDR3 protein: CATKSWDRGLSGELFF
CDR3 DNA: TGCGCCACCAAATCTTGGGACAGGGGTTTGTCCGGGGAGCTGTTTTTT

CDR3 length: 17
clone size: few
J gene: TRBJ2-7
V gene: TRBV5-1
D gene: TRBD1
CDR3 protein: CASSLGDRGPNSYEQYF
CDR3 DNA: TGCGCCAGCAGCTTGGGGGACAGGGGACCCAACTCCTACGAGCAGTACTTC

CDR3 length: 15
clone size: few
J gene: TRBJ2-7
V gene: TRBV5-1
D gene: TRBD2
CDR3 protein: CASSYGLAVSYEQYF
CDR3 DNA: TGCGCCAGCAGCTACGGACTAGCGGTCTCCTACGAGCAGTACTTC

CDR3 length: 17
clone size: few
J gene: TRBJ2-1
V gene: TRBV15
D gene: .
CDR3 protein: CATSRPLGPSRNNEQFF
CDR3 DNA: TGTGCCACCAGCAGACCCCTCGGGCCTAGCCGGAACAATGAGCAGTTCTTC

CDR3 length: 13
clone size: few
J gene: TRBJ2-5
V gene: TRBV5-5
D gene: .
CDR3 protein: CASSLRELGAQYF
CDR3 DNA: TGTGCCAGCAGCTTACGGGAATTGGGGGCCCAGTACTTC

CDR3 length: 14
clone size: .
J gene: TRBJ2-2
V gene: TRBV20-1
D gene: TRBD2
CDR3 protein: CSARGVLATGELFF
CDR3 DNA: TGCAGTGCTAGAGGGGTACTAGCGACCGGGGAGCTGTTTTTT

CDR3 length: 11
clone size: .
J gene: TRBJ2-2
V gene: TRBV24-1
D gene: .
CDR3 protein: CATSGSGELFF
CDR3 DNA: TGTGCCACCAGTGGATCCGGGGAGCTGTTTTTT

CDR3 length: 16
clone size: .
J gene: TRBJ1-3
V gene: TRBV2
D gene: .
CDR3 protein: CASRPTGPSSGNTIYF
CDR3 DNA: TGTGCCAGCAGACCAACAGGACCTAGCTCTGGAAACACCATATATTTT

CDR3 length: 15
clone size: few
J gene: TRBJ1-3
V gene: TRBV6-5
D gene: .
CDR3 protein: CASSHQGIPGNTIYF
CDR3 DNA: TGTGCCAGCAGTCACCAGGGAATTCCTGGAAACACCATATATTTT

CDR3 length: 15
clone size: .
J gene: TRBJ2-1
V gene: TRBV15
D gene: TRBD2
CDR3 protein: CATSGLLAGGNEQFF
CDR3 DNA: TGTGCCACCAGCGGACTTCTGGCGGGAGGGAATGAGCAGTTCTTC

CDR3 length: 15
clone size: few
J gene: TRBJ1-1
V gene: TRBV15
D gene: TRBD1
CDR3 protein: CATGTGKDVNTEAFF
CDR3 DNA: TGTGCCACCGGGACAGGGAAGGATGTGAACACTGAAGCTTTCTTT

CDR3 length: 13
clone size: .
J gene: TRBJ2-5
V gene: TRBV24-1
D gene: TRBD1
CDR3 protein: CATRTGIQETQYF
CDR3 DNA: TGTGCCACCAGGACAGGGATCCAAGAGACCCAGTACTTC

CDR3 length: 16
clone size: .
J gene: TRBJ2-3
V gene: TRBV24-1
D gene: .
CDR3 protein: CATSDFRGADTDTQYF
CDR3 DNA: TGTGCCACCAGTGATTTCAGGGGGGCCGACACAGATACGCAGTATTTT

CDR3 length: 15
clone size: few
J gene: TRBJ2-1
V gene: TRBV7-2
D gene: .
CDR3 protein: CASSLEAARYNEQFF
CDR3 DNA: TGTGCCAGCAGCTTAGAGGCCGCACGGTACAATGAGCAGTTCTTC

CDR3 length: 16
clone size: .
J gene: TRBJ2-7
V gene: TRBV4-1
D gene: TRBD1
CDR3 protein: CASSFGRTGERGEQYF
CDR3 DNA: TGCGCCAGCAGCTTCGGGCGGACAGGGGAGAGAGGCGAGCAGTACTTC

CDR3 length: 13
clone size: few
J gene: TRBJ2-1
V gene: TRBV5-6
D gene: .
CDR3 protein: CASSLLGSTSPFF
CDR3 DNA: TGTGCCAGCAGCTTGTTGGGCTCGACCTCTCCGTTCTTC

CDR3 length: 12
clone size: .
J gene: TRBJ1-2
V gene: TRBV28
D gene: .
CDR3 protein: CASSLYPYGYTF
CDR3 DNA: TGTGCCAGCAGTTTATATCCCTATGGCTACACCTTC

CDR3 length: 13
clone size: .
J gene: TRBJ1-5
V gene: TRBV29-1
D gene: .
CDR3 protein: CSVEVGAGQPQHF
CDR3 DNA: TGCAGCGTTGAAGTAGGGGCAGGCCAGCCCCAGCATTTT

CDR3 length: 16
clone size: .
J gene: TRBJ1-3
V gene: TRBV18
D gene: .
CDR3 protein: CASSPQGGSSGNTIYF
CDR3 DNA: TGTGCCAGCTCACCACAGGGGGGATCCTCTGGAAACACCATATATTTT